The 13 T cell receptor beta chains below come from one sample, sequenced in a study of early T cells in non-severe SARS-CoV-2 infection. TCRdb independently ran MiXCR on the 5' RACE reads; one entry per CDR3 protein. The repertoire holds fewer than 25,000 distinct CDR3 sequences, with less than 5% as singletons. The specimen sequenced was whole blood. The receptor set was obtained from an adult who was a healthcare worker with PCR-confirmed SARS-CoV-2 infection or an uninfected control (not recorded which).

This clonotype was found many times. V usage is TRBV7-9 and J usage is TRBJ1-2; no clear D. Germline V CDR1 and CDR2: SEHNR, FQNEAQ (reference sequence). This CDR3 has 15 residues. With 2 bases removed from V and 7 bases from J, the gap between germline ends came to 17 bases. The CDR3: CASSLTLDSLSGYTF. CDR3 bases: TGTGCCAGCAGCTTAACTCTGGACTCCCTAAGTGGCTACACCTTC. Complete variable domain (other parts from reference TRBV7-9 and TRBJ1-2): DTGVSQNPRHKITKRGQNVTFRCDPISEHNRLYWYRQTLGQGPEFLTYFQNEAQLEKSRLLSDRFSAERPKGSFSTLEIQRTEQGDSAMYLCASSLTLDSLSGYTFGSGTRLTVV.

In its sample, this clonotype was seen many times. CDR3 sequence reads: CARGGEGYGYTF. In DNA, the CDR3 is TGTGCCAGGGGGGGTGAAGGCTATGGCTACACCTTC. The rearrangement links TRBV6-1 to TRBJ1-2; D is perhaps TRBD1 (5 bases). V was shortened by 9 bases and J by 4 bases, with 12 bases between the two germline ends. The germline CDR1 and CDR2 sequences are MNHNS and SASEGT. CDR3 size: 12 residues.

This clonotype has more than one count but fewer than ten. V gene TRBV27 combines with J gene TRBJ1-1; D ambiguous. Between the trimmed V and J ends, which lost 5 bases and 4 bases, there was a span of 11 bases. The CDR3 spans 13 residues. Germline CDR1 MNHEY, CDR2 SMNVEV (reference sequence). CDR3 sequence (DNA): TGTGCCAGCAGTGGGAGTTGGTTCACTGAAGCTTTCTTT. This encodes CASSGSWFTEAFF.

This clonotype was recorded many times. CDR3 sequence (DNA): TGTGCCAGCTCACCCTCGGACAGGGCCTATTCACCCCTCCACTTT. It encodes CASSPSDRAYSPLHF. This chain connects TRBV18 to TRBJ1-6, with 8 nucleotides matching TRBD1. The germline V gene encodes CDR1 KGHSH and CDR2 LQKENI. CDR3 length equals 15 residues. J gave up 8 bases and V 3 bases, and 6 bases lay outside the gene matches.

This clonotype turned up a few times. The rearrangement uses TRBV20-1 and TRBJ2-1; D remains ambiguous. Trimming pared 6 bases from V and 4 bases from J, leaving 7 bases between. This CDR3 region has 11 residues. Germline-derived CDR1 and CDR2 are DFQATT and SNEGSKA (reference sequence). The CDR3 loop reads CSADEYNEQFF. CDR3 nucleotide sequence: TGCAGTGCCGACGAGTACAATGAGCAGTTCTTC.

At least ten counts were recorded for this clonotype. The chain has TRBV11-2 and TRBJ2-3, with D uncertain. The germline V gene encodes CDR1 SGHAT and CDR2 FQNNGV. Trimming took 8 bases from V and 0 from J, leaving 9 bases between them. The CDR3 length is 13 residues. The CDR3 loop reads CASGPLSTDTQYF. For the CDR3, the DNA is TGTGCCAGCGGGCCGCTAAGCACAGATACGCAGTATTTT.

Worth noting for this clonotype: This clone may be a read error of a much larger clone one base away. The rearrangement uses TRBV7-6 and TRBJ2-5; perhaps TRBD1 as D (6 bases). The germline CDR1 and CDR2 sequences are SGHVS and FNYEAQ. This CDR3 is 12 amino acids long. In DNA form, the CDR3 reads TGTGTCAGCAGCTTACAGGGAGAGACCCAGTACTTC. Encoded protein: CVSSLQGETQYF.

This clonotype occurred many times. The chain uses TRBV18 and TRBJ1-1; the match to TRBD1 covers 7 bases. CDR1 is KGHSH and CDR2 is LQKENI in the germline V gene. After removal of 10 bases from V and 2 bases from J, the junction contained 7 bases not matched to a gene. The CDR3 extends over 13 amino acids. The CDR3 DNA follows: TGTGCCACCCAACAGGGGATCAACACTGAAGCTTTCTTT. The encoded protein is CATQQGINTEAFF.

V usage is TRBV7-6 and J usage is TRBJ2-7; 8 bases match TRBD1. Germline-derived CDR1 and CDR2 are SGHVS and FNYEAQ. Germline trimming cut 1 base from V and 6 bases from J; bases unmatched to any gene: 8. This CDR3 has 15 residues. CDR3 sequence (DNA): TGTGCCAGCAGCTTAGAGCCCGGACAGGGCGGCGAGCAGTACTTC. Translation: CASSLEPGQGGEQYF.

The chain links TRBV7-3 to TRBJ2-1; no firm D call. This CDR3 has 13 residues. Germline CDR1 reads SGHTA; CDR2 reads FQGTGA. Trimming shortened V by 0 bases and J by 4 bases, and 4 bases separated the two germline ends. This chain's CDR3 is CASSLTSYNEQFF. The CDR3 DNA reads as TGTGCCAGCAGCTTAACCTCATACAATGAGCAGTTCTTC.

This clonotype was seen repeatedly, ten times or more. The V gene is TRBV5-5, the J gene TRBJ1-2; a possible D gene is TRBD1 (5 bases). The CDR3 length is 13 residues. V lost 3 bases, J lost 2 bases, and 8 bases lay in between. Germline V gene data show CDR1 as SGHKS and CDR2 as YYEKEE (reference sequence). The CDR3 is CASSSQGNYGYTF. As DNA, the CDR3 is TGTGCCAGCAGCTCGCAGGGAAACTATGGCTACACCTTC.

This clonotype was picked up many times. The chain uses TRBV20-1 and TRBJ1-4; no definite D call. Germline V CDR1 and CDR2: DFQATT, SNEGSKA (reference sequence). Between the trimmed V and J ends, which lost 0 bases and 0 bases, there was a span of 14 bases. This CDR3 spans 17 amino acids. The chain's CDR3 is CSARDVFRRATNEKLFF. Here the CDR3 DNA reads TGCAGTGCTAGAGATGTATTCCGTAGGGCAACTAATGAAAAACTGTTTTTT.

This clonotype came up many times. This rearrangement joins TRBV27 to TRBJ2-7; the match to TRBD2 covers 10 bases. Germline loops: CDR1 MNHEY, CDR2 SMNVEV (reference sequence). The junction had 6 bases not matched to a gene; V was cut back by 0 bases and J by 4 bases. The CDR3 runs 16 residues. CDR3 nucleotide sequence: TGTGCCAGCAGTTTATCTCTAGCGGGAGTAGGTTACGAGCAGTACTTC. Translating it yields CASSLSLAGVGYEQYF.